These T cell receptor beta chains were read from a single sample in a study of cytomegalovirus exposure and HLA in healthy donors. Only in-frame clones appear in the TCRdb table, and some are missing; sequencing was by immunoSEQ multiplex PCR. Of fewer than 150,000 clones in the sample, around 75% were seen once. The sample taken for sequencing was PBMCs. These receptors were taken from a woman in her 30s in good health and CMV-seronegative. CDR3s include the opening cysteine and the closing phenylalanine or tryptophan. Each record gives: V gene, J gene, D gene, clone size, CDR3 DNA, CDR3 protein. D genes are given only for firm matches. Expanded clones are given a class, and other clones once, few, many or no size at all.

>TRBV2|TRBJ2-3|TRBD2|.
TGTGCCAGCAGTGGCTCTAGCGGGAAGGGAGATACGCAGTATTTT
CASSGSSGKGDTQYF
>TRBV28|TRBJ1-5|.|.
TGTGCCAGCAGTTCACGGGACTCTCTGCAGCCCCAGCATTTT
CASSSRDSLQPQHF
>TRBV7-3|TRBJ2-3|.|once
TGTGCCAGCAGCTTGGACAGTGGTACGCAGTATTTT
CASSLDSGTQYF
>TRBV2|TRBJ2-5|TRBD1|.
TGTGCCAGCAGGGGACGAGGACAGGGAGTAGAGACCCAGTACTTC
CASRGRGQGVETQYF
>TRBV11-2|TRBJ2-3|TRBD1|.
TGTGCCAGCAGCTTAATCTGGGACAGGGATACGCAGTATTTT
CASSLIWDRDTQYF
>TRBV6-5|TRBJ2-1|.|.
TGTGCCAGCAGTTACTCGGGGCAGATAAATGAGCAGTTCTTC
CASSYSGQINEQFF
>TRBV6-5|TRBJ2-7|TRBD2|.
TGTGCCAGCACTGGGACTAGATGGGGCGAGCAGTACTTC
CASTGTRWGEQYF
>TRBV5-1|TRBJ2-7|TRBD2|.
TGCGCCAGCAGCTCGGGGGCTAGCGGGAGGGTAAGCGAGCAGTACTTC
CASSSGASGRVSEQYF
>TRBV5-1|TRBJ2-1|TRBD2|.
TGCGCCAGCCGGGGGGGCGAGGTCCATGAGCAGTTCTTC
CASRGGEVHEQFF
>TRBV4-1|TRBJ1-1|.|.
TGCGCCAGCAGCCAGACATACGACAGGTTCGAAACTGAAGCTTTCTTT
CASSQTYDRFETEAFF
>TRBV6-1|TRBJ2-7|TRBD2|.
TGTGCCAGCAAACTAGCGGGAGTGGAAGAGCAGTACTTC
CASKLAGVEEQYF
>TRBV5-1|TRBJ1-5|.|few
TGCGCCAGCAGCTTGGCGGGCAGGGAGGGTCAGCCCCAGCATTTT
CASSLAGREGQPQHF
>TRBV28|TRBJ2-6|TRBD1|.
TGTGCCAGCAGACCGGGACAGGGTCGCTCTGGGGCCAACGTCCTGACTTTC
CASRPGQGRSGANVLTF
>TRBV5-6|TRBJ1-3|.|.
TGTGCCAGCAGCTTAAGGGGCTCTGGAAACATCATATATTTT
CASSLRGSGNIIYF
>TRBV7-2|TRBJ2-7|TRBD2|.
TGTGCCAGCAGCTATTCCCCTAGCGGCGCAGGTGGCGAGCAGTACTTC
CASSYSPSGAGGEQYF
>TRBV19|TRBJ2-3|TRBD2|.
TGTGCCAGTAGTCCCCGACTAGCGTACACAGATACGCAGTATTTT
CASSPRLAYTDTQYF
>TRBV2|TRBJ2-3|TRBD1|.
TGTGCCAGCAGGGGACAGGGTGCAGATACGCAGTATTTT
CASRGQGADTQYF
>TRBV11-3|TRBJ2-7|TRBD2|.
TGTGCCAGCAGCTTAGCGGCGGGAGGGGAAAACGAGCAGTACTTC
CASSLAAGGENEQYF
>TRBV7-2|TRBJ1-4|.|.
TGTGCCACAGCGAGGACAAGTAGTTATGAAAAACTGTTTTTT
CATARTSSYEKLFF
>TRBV19|TRBJ2-5|TRBD1|few
TGTGCCAGTAGTTCGGGACAGGGAGAAGAGACCCAGTACTTC
CASSSGQGEETQYF
>TRBV27|TRBJ2-5|.|.
TGTGCCAGCAGTCCCGCTCAGGCGATGGAGACCCAGTACTTC
CASSPAQAMETQYF
>TRBV29-1|TRBJ1-2|TRBD1|.
TGCAGCGTTTCCGGACAGGGGAGCGGCTACACCTTC
CSVSGQGSGYTF
>TRBV2|TRBJ2-2|TRBD2|.
TGTGCCAGCAGTGAGAGCGGGAGGAGGGTCGGGGAGCTGTTTTTT
CASSESGRRVGELFF
>TRBV15|TRBJ2-3|.|few
TGTGCCACCAGCAGAGATATCGGGAGCACAGATACGCAGTATTTT
CATSRDIGSTDTQYF
>TRBV27|TRBJ2-1|.|.
TGTGCCAGCAGTTTATCGGCCGAGGGCTACAATGAGCAGTTCTTC
CASSLSAEGYNEQFF
>TRBV12-5|TRBJ1-1|.|.
TGTGCTAGTGGTTTGTCGAAGGGGGCTGAAGCTTTCTTT
CASGLSKGAEAFF
>TRBV29-1|TRBJ2-1|.|.
TGCAGCGTTGTCGTCGGGAGCTCCTATGGTGAGCAGTTCTTC
CSVVVGSSYGEQFF
>TRBV6-5|TRBJ1-1|TRBD1|.
TGTGCCAGCAGCCCTACCCCGGGACAGGGACGGGCTTTCTTT
CASSPTPGQGRAFF
>TRBV11-2|TRBJ2-5|.|.
TGTGCCAGCAGCTTAGGACAGATCCAAGAGACCCAGTACTTC
CASSLGQIQETQYF
>TRBV7-2|TRBJ2-3|TRBD2|.
TGTGCCAGCAGCTGGACTAGCGGGGGCCCGGGCACAGATACGCAGTATTTT
CASSWTSGGPGTDTQYF
>TRBV18|TRBJ2-7|TRBD1|.
TGTGCCAGCTCTCGGACCGACAGGGAAGCCTACGAGCAGTACTTC
CASSRTDREAYEQYF
>TRBV11-2|TRBJ2-5|.|.
TGTGCCAGCAGCTTGAGTGCGGAGACCCAGTACTTC
CASSLSAETQYF
>TRBV5-1|TRBJ2-2|.|.
TGCGCCAGCAGCTTGACCGCGGAGGCGAACACCGGGGAGCTGTTTTTT
CASSLTAEANTGELFF
>TRBV28|TRBJ1-5|TRBD1|.
TGTGCCAGCAGTTTATGGGCGGGACAGGGACGTCAGCCCCAGCATTTT
CASSLWAGQGRQPQHF
>TRBV21-1|TRBJ1-2|.|.
TGTGCCAGCAGCAAGTCGAGACAGGGGGTGGGCTATGGCTACACCTTC
CASSKSRQGVGYGYTF
>TRBV7-3|TRBJ2-3|.|.
TGTGCCAGCAGCTTAGCTTCGGCGGGTACAGATACGCAGTATTTT
CASSLASAGTDTQYF
>TRBV5-1|TRBJ1-4|.|.
TGCGCCAGCAGCTTGTATTGGAGGCCTTGGACTAATGAAAAACTGTTTTTT
CASSLYWRPWTNEKLFF
>TRBV27|TRBJ2-4|TRBD2|.
TGTGCCAGCAGGCCCACTAGCGTCTTAGCCAAAAACATTCAGTACTTC
CASRPTSVLAKNIQYF
>TRBV7-9|TRBJ1-1|.|.
TGTGCCAGCCAAGCTTTCCTCGCGAACACTGAAGCTTTCTTT
CASQAFLANTEAFF
>TRBV18|TRBJ1-4|.|.
TGTGCCAGCTCACTCCCCGACGGAGGAGGTTGGGAAAAACTGTTTTTT
CASSLPDGGGWEKLFF
>TRBV29-1|TRBJ2-7|.|.
TGCAGCGTTGAACCCGACAGTTCCTACGAGCAGTACTTC
CSVEPDSSYEQYF
>TRBV7-2|TRBJ1-1|.|.
TGTGCCAGCAGCCCCCCCGCTGGGGGCAGAAATGAAGCTTTCTTT
CASSPPAGGRNEAFF
>TRBV27|TRBJ2-1|.|.
TGTGCCAGCAGTTTAGGGCATCCCAACTACAATGAGCAGTTCTTC
CASSLGHPNYNEQFF
>TRBV19|TRBJ1-5|.|.
TGTGCCAGTAGTCTCACCGGGGGACAGCCCCAGCATTTT
CASSLTGGQPQHF
>TRBV30|TRBJ2-7|.|.
TGTGCCTGGAGTGATGGTTTAGCAGGGGATTCCTACGAGCAGTACTTC
CAWSDGLAGDSYEQYF
>TRBV28|TRBJ2-4|.|.
TGTGCCAGCAGGCGGCGATTTACAGGATTAGTCAAAAACATTCAGTACTTC
CASRRRFTGLVKNIQYF
>TRBV5-6|TRBJ2-2|.|few
TGTGCCAGCAGCCCGAGATGGGGCTTGAACACCGGGGAGCTGTTTTTT
CASSPRWGLNTGELFF
>TRBV2|TRBJ2-1|TRBD2|.
TGTGCCAGCACCGTAGGACTAGCGGGAGTAGGTGAGCAGTTCTTC
CASTVGLAGVGEQFF
>TRBV28|TRBJ2-1|.|.
TGTGCCAGCAACTGGGAGGGGGGCGAGCAGTTCTTC
CASNWEGGEQFF
>TRBV7-8|TRBJ1-4|.|.
TGTGCCAGCAGCTTAGTAATAACCTTAGCCCAGACTAATGAAAAACTGTTTTTT
CASSLVITLAQTNEKLFF
>TRBV6-1|TRBJ1-5|.|.
TGTGCCAGCACTCTGACAGAACATCAGCCCCAGCATTTT
CASTLTEHQPQHF
>TRBV5-1|TRBJ2-5|TRBD1|few
TGCGCCAGCCGTCCCGGGACAGGGTCCCCCCGGGAGACCCAGTACTTC
CASRPGTGSPRETQYF
>TRBV10-2|TRBJ1-5|.|once
TGCGCCAGCAGTCCCGACGGGGTAAGCTGGCAGCCCCAGCATTTT
CASSPDGVSWQPQHF
>TRBV5-5|TRBJ2-6|TRBD2|.
TGTGCCAGCAGGAGTCGACTAGCGGGCTCTGGGGCCAACGTCCTGACTTTC
CASRSRLAGSGANVLTF
>TRBV5-1|TRBJ2-2|.|.
TGCGCCAGCAGCTTAGGGGGAGTGACCGGGGAGCTGTTTTTT
CASSLGGVTGELFF
>TRBV19|TRBJ1-5|.|.
TGTGCCAGTAGAGACTCAGGGGCCGACAATCAGCCCCAGCATTTT
CASRDSGADNQPQHF
>TRBV11-2|TRBJ1-6|.|.
TGTGCCAGCAGCTTACAGGTGGGCGCGTATTCACCCCTCCACTTT
CASSLQVGAYSPLHF
>TRBV7-6|TRBJ2-7|TRBD2|.
TGTGCCAGCAGCTTAGCCCGCGGGGGACCCTACGAGCAGTACTTC
CASSLARGGPYEQYF
>TRBV7-8|TRBJ2-4|.|.
TGTGCCAGCAGCTTACGGGACATTCAGTACTTC
CASSLRDIQYF
>TRBV11-3|TRBJ1-1|.|.
TGTGCCAGCAGCTGGGCTTTGACGGACACTGAAGCTTTCTTT
CASSWALTDTEAFF